The 26 T cell receptor beta chains in this list originate from one sample, sequenced in a study of post-analysis software for immune sequencing data (dated by TCRdb to between 2014 and 2017). The library was generated by PCR. TCRdb lists the instrument as Illumina HiSeq 2500. To reduce PCR and sequencing biases, unique molecular identifiers were built into the TCR beta cDNA libraries. TCRdb handled the public reads itself, with Q25 trimming in fastp and clone calling in MiXCR, and kept productive beta chains. Entries are consolidated by CDR3 protein sequence, retaining the most common genes and DNA. The sample table lists about 800,000 distinct CDR3 sequences, about 32% of them with a count of one. The ten largest clones take up approximately 0.6% of the sample. What the study reported, not specific to this receptor: Significantly higher frequencies in patients than in controls were found for five or six TRBV segments, including TRBV5-6, TRBV5-1 and TRBV20-1.

The antigens of these receptors remain unknown. Sequenced material: blood. These receptors were obtained from a girl aged 10-17 years with multiple sclerosis.

CDR3 coding DNA: TGTGCCAGCAGTTTTGGGGGGGGGAAGTACAATGAGCAGTTCTTC. Encoded protein: CASSFGGGKYNEQFF. V is TRBV28 and J is TRBJ2-1; 7 bases map to TRBD2. There are 15 residues in the CDR3. After removal of 3 bases from V and 4 bases from J, the junction contained 6 bases not matched to a gene. Germline V gene data show CDR1 as MDHEN and CDR2 as SYDVKM.

The chain links TRBV7-9 to TRBJ2-4, with TRBD1 as a possible D gene (6 bases). Near its end, the DNA agrees better with TRBJ2-7, so the J call may be wrong. This CDR3 comprises 14 residues. Germline CDR1 and CDR2: SEHNR and FQNEAQ (reference sequence). CDR3 protein: CASSPNGQLYEQYF. CDR3 nucleotides: TGTGCCAGCAGCCCAAATGGACAGTTGTACGAGCAGTACTTC.

This clonotype appeared a few times. V usage is TRBV29-1 and J usage is TRBJ1-5; tentative D call: TRBD1 (6 bases). The CDR3 covers 12 residues. The V and J ends lost 4 bases and 6 bases respectively, with 10 bases between them. Germline lookup yields CDR1 SQVTM and CDR2 ANQGSEA. The CDR3 region has the DNA TGCAGCGTTGGGGTCAGGGGTCAGCCCCAGCATTTT. This sequence encodes CSVGVRGQPQHF.

This clonotype came up many times. The chain uses TRBV29-1 and TRBJ2-5; D possibly corresponds to TRBD1 (6 bases). The germline gives CDR1 SQVTM, CDR2 ANQGSEA. The CDR3 spans 14 residues. V lost 7 bases and J lost 4, with 19 bases in between. The CDR3 here is CSANRDRSRETQYF. CDR3 DNA sequence: TGCAGCGCCAACCGTGACAGGTCCAGAGAGACCCAGTACTTC.

This clonotype was counted only a few times. The chain joins TRBV10-3 to TRBJ2-7; TRBD2 might be the D (6 bases). In germline, CDR1 is ENHRY, CDR2 SYGVKD. The CDR3 extends over 15 amino acids. Trimming pared 3 bases from V and 2 bases from J, leaving 14 bases between. This CDR3 reads CAISEGLLRTYEQYF. The CDR3 region has the DNA TGTGCCATCAGTGAAGGACTACTAAGGACCTACGAGCAGTACTTC.

This chain joins TRBV2 and TRBJ1-2; TRBD1 agrees at 9 bases. Unmatched junction bases numbered 1, after V lost 3 bases and J lost 2 bases. The CDR3 runs 14 residues. Germline-derived CDR1 and CDR2 are SNHLY and FYNNEI. CDR3 loop: CASSEDRGNYGYTF. CDR3 nucleotides: TGTGCCAGCAGTGAGGACAGGGGAAACTATGGCTACACCTTC.

This clonotype was seen a few times. The CDR3 DNA sequence: TGTGCCAGCAGCCAAGATCCTAGCGGGGGTACTGAGTACTTC. This codes for CASSQDPSGGTEYF. J is TRBJ2-5 and V is TRBV4-2; 10 bases map to TRBD2. Germline CDR1 and CDR2: LGHNA and YNFKEQ. This CDR3 spans 14 amino acids. V shed 0 bases and J 12 bases; nucleotides not matched to a gene: 7.

This clonotype was counted only a few times. At one boundary the junction diverges from the germline segment, which might be a read error. The gene calls are TRBV3-1 and TRBJ2-7; D tentatively fits TRBD1 or TRBD2 (6 bases each). The CDR3 runs 13 residues. Germline V gene lookup returns CDR1 LGHDT and CDR2 YNNKEL (reference sequence). CDR3 region: CASTQGGSYEQYF. The CDR3 region has the DNA TGTGCCAGCACCCAAGGGGGGTCCTACGAGCAGTACTTC.

This rearrangement joins TRBV6-4 to TRBJ1-1; D is possibly TRBD1 (5 bases). CDR3 size: 13 residues. Trimming cost V 0 bases and J 4 bases, with 6 bases left between them. In germline, CDR1 is MRHNA, CDR2 SNTAGT. Written as DNA, the CDR3 is TGTGCCAGCAGTGACTCGGGGGGCACTGAAGCTTTCTTT. This gives the protein CASSDSGGTEAFF.

This clonotype was observed at least ten times. The rearrangement uses TRBV12-3 or TRBV12-4 and TRBJ2-5; possible D gene TRBD2, 5 bases. Trimming took off 3 bases at V and 5 bases at J, with 10 bases between the two ends. The CDR3 length is 13 residues. For the CDR3, the DNA is TGTGCCAGCAGTTTCGAGGGAAGGGAGACCCAGTACTTC. Protein: CASSFEGRETQYF.

The chain uses TRBV28 and TRBJ2-1, with D perhaps TRBD2 (5 bases). Trimming cost V 6 bases and J 7 bases, with 16 bases left between them. The length of the CDR3 is 14 residues. Germline V gene sequence: CDR1 MDHEN, CDR2 SYDVKM. DNA of the CDR3: TGTGCCAGCAGGAGGACGGGATTCCCGAATGAGCAGTTCTTC. Translating gives CASRRTGFPNEQFF.

This clonotype was observed at least ten times. This chain uses TRBV29-1 with TRBJ2-6; no clear D gene. Germline CDR1 reads SQVTM; CDR2 reads ANQGSEA. V was trimmed by 5 bases and J by 0 bases, leaving 5 bases between them. The CDR3 length is 13 residues. The CDR3 region has the DNA TGCAGCGTTTTCGCCTCTGGGGCCAACGTCCTGACTTTC. This encodes CSVFASGANVLTF.

This clonotype was seen a handful of times. The rearrangement links TRBV9 to TRBJ2-5, with 7 bases identical to TRBD2. The V gene end was trimmed by 5 bases and the J gene end by 2 bases; junction bases not matched to a gene: 3. CDR1 is SGDLS and CDR2 is YYNGEE in the germline V gene. The CDR3 spans 13 residues. The CDR3 loop reads CASRPSGQETQYF. The CDR3 DNA follows: TGTGCCAGCAGACCTAGCGGACAAGAGACCCAGTACTTC.

V gene TRBV5-6 combines with J gene TRBJ2-2; perhaps D is TRBD1 or TRBD2 (5 bases each). V lost 0 bases and J 5 bases, leaving 14 bases between the germline ends. CDR1 is SGHDT and CDR2 is YYEEEE in the germline V gene. The CDR3 consists of 16 residues. This CDR3 reads CASSLGGPTRTGELFF. DNA for the CDR3: TGTGCCAGCAGCTTGGGGGGACCCACGCGTACCGGGGAGCTGTTTTTT.

This sequence joins TRBV20-1 and TRBJ1-5; no clear D. This CDR3 has 13 amino acids. V was trimmed by 0 bases and J by 4 bases, leaving 7 bases between them. The germline V gene has CDR1 DFQATT and CDR2 SNEGSKA (reference sequence). The CDR3 region has the DNA TGCAGTGCTAGAGAATCGGAGAATCAGCCCCAGCATTTT. This codes for CSARESENQPQHF.

This clonotype has more than one count but fewer than ten. The rearrangement joins TRBV28 to TRBJ2-4; 8 bases are a match to TRBD2. The V segment lost 4 bases and the J segment 2 bases; nucleotides outside the gene matches: 13. This CDR3 is 18 amino acids long. The germline V gene has CDR1 MDHEN and CDR2 SYDVKM. CDR3 sequence (DNA): TGTGCCAGCAGTTCCTTCCCTGGTAGCGGGGCGTCCAAAAACATTCAGTACTTC. It codes for CASSSFPGSGASKNIQYF.

This clonotype was counted between two and nine times. The chain uses TRBV7-9 and TRBJ1-2; 10 bases map to TRBD1. V shed 1 base, J shed 7 bases, and the junction held 9 bases outside the gene matches. CDR3 size: 16 residues. In germline, CDR1 is SEHNR, CDR2 FQNEAQ (reference sequence). CDR3 nucleotides: TGTGCCAGCAGCTTAGATACCCCCGACAGGGGGCTTGGCTACACCTTC. Its protein product is CASSLDTPDRGLGYTF.

This chain joins TRBV7-9 and TRBJ2-5, with D possibly TRBD2 on 6 matching bases. Trimming removed 4 bases at V and 4 bases at J, with 13 bases between. The V gene's germline CDR1 is SEHNR and CDR2 FQNEAQ (reference sequence). This CDR3 contains 14 residues. The DNA of the CDR3 is TGTGCCAGCAGCTACCCCCGGGAGCCAGAGACCCAGTACTTC. Protein: CASSYPREPETQYF.

Regarding this clonotype: This clone may be a read error of a much larger clone one base away. V is TRBV10-3 and J is TRBJ2-7; D uncertain. The CDR3 loop spans 12 amino acids. From germline, CDR1 is ENHRY and CDR2 SYGVKD. Trimming removed 4 bases at V and 7 bases at J, with 11 bases between. The DNA for the CDR3 is TGTGCCATCAGTGCGTATGGGAATGAGCAGTACTTC. It is translated as CAISAYGNEQYF.

At least ten counts were recorded for this clonotype. The J gene is TRBJ2-7, the V gene TRBV7-8; 7 bases are a match to TRBD1. Losses at the gene ends were 1 base for V and 3 bases for J; bases not matched to a gene: 9. Germline V gene data show CDR1 as SGHVS and CDR2 as FQNEAQ. The CDR3 runs to 16 residues. CDR3 nucleotides: TGTGCCAGCAGCTTAGTTGGGACAGCAAAGAACTACGAGCAGTACTTC. It codes for CASSLVGTAKNYEQYF.

This chain uses TRBV10-2 with TRBJ2-5; D is perhaps TRBD1 or TRBD2 (5 bases each). Germline V lookup: CDR1 WSHSY, CDR2 SAAADI. The CDR3 sequence is 15 residues long. V lost 2 bases and J lost 7, with 17 bases in between. The CDR3 loop reads CASSEDWGRSATQYF. In DNA, the CDR3 is TGCGCCAGCAGTGAGGATTGGGGGAGAAGTGCGACCCAGTACTTC.

In this sample, this clonotype turned up a few times. The J gene is TRBJ1-2, the V gene TRBV9, with D uncertain. CDR3 size: 15 residues. V was pared by 4 bases and J by 1 base, with 14 bases between. Per germline, CDR1 SGDLS and CDR2 YYNGEE. The CDR3 nucleotides are TGTGCCAGCAGCCCCCCCTTCGGAAGTAACTATGGCTACACCTTC. Protein: CASSPPFGSNYGYTF.

The chain links TRBV20-1 to TRBJ2-5; the match to TRBD2 covers 7 bases. This CDR3 is built from 18 residues. From germline, CDR1 is DFQATT and CDR2 SNEGSKA (reference sequence). The J segment lost 0 bases and the V segment lost 7 bases, leaving 20 bases of the junction unmatched. CDR3 protein: CSVSGYSGQSWYQETQYF. The CDR3 region has the DNA TGCAGTGTTAGCGGGTATTCAGGGCAGTCTTGGTACCAAGAGACCCAGTACTTC.

In its sample, this clonotype was seen a few times. The V call is TRBV4-3, the J call TRBJ2-7, with 7 bases lining up with TRBD2. Germline CDR1 is LGHNA and CDR2 is YSLEER. The CDR3 runs to 17 residues. V lost 0 bases and J lost 3; bases outside the gene matches: 11. The CDR3 loop is CASSQDRVGTTLYEQYF. Here the CDR3 DNA reads TGCGCCAGCAGCCAAGATAGGGTCGGGACTACGCTCTACGAGCAGTACTTC.

This clonotype was recorded at least ten times. The chain carries TRBV20-1 and TRBJ2-7; D is unresolved. CDR3 size: 13 residues. V dropped 0 bases and J dropped 3 bases, with 9 bases sitting between them. Germline assignment: CDR1 DFQATT and CDR2 SNEGSKA (reference sequence). In DNA form, the CDR3 reads TGCAGTGCTAGAGATCCCTTTTTCTACGAGCAGTACTTC. Translated: CSARDPFFYEQYF.

The chain couples TRBV12-3 or TRBV12-4 to TRBJ1-5, with 7 bases lining up with TRBD1. V was pared by 6 bases and J by 0 bases, with 5 bases of the junction left unmatched. CDR3 length: 15 residues. CDR3 bases: TGTGCCAGCAGATCACAGGGGAATAGCAATCAGCCCCAGCATTTT. This gives the protein CASRSQGNSNQPQHF.